Reported below is one T cell receptor (beta chain). These data originate in a study of blood T cell repertoires in COVID-19. In the study overall: Sources were T cells, B-cell-depleted T cells, or PBMCs; the material itself was cDNA or gDNA.

The assay was immunoSEQ multiplex PCR, and TCRdb's table has in-frame clones only and misses some. The repertoire holds hundreds of thousands of clones, about 85% seen once, with about 12% in the top ten. Looked up from germline, CDR1 is SGHDN and CDR2 is FVKESK. V dropped 4 bases and J dropped 3; count of bases not matched to a gene: 5. CDR3 length equals 15 residues. Sequenced input: peripheral blood. This TCR was recovered from a woman aged 18-30 years who had recovered from COVID-19. The chain uses TRBV14 and TRBJ2-2; the match to TRBD2 covers 7 bases. CDR3 sequence: CASSLAGDDTGELFF. In nucleotides, the CDR3 is TGTGCCAGCAGCCTTGCGGGAGATGACACCGGGGAGCTGTTTTTT.